One and the same sample provided the 20 T cell receptor beta chains below, sequenced in a study of T-cell reconstitution after alpha-beta-depleted transplantation in children. TCRbeta library preparation incorporated unique molecular identifiers. From the PCR reads, TCRdb called clonotypes with MiXCR, one entry per CDR3 protein. The sample shows 500,000 to 600,000 distinct CDR3 sequences, 25% to 30% of them seen only once. Material: PBMCs, obtained before TCRalphabeta/CD19-depleted stem cell transplant. These receptors came from a boy in the first two years of life with Wiskott-Aldrich syndrome, due to receive a stem cell transplant.

The chain recombines TRBV6-2 or TRBV6-3 with TRBJ2-7, with 7 bases aligning to TRBD1. Germline CDR1 is MNHEY and CDR2 is SVGEGT. This CDR3 spans 12 amino acids. V dropped 8 bases and J dropped 3; count of bases not matched to a gene: 4. The CDR3 loop is CASGDRFYEQYF. CDR3 sequence (DNA): TGTGCCAGCGGGGACAGATTCTACGAGCAGTACTTC.

The CDR3 loop is CASSLTYGGADTQYF. DNA for the CDR3: TGTGCCAGCAGCCTTACGTATGGGGGCGCAGATACGCAGTATTTT. The chain employs TRBV7-8 and TRBJ2-3; a weak D match, TRBD1 (6 bases). Trimming stripped 5 bases from V and 4 bases from J, with 16 bases between. The CDR3 contains 15 residues. From germline, CDR1 is SGHVS and CDR2 FQNEAQ.

This clonotype was seen ten or more times. V is TRBV6-5 and J is TRBJ1-2; D is perhaps TRBD1 (5 bases). From germline, CDR1 is MNHEY and CDR2 SVGAGI. The CDR3 runs 15 residues. The V end lost 5 bases, the J end lost 6 bases, and 19 bases lay between the germline ends. CDR3 coding DNA: TGTGCCAGCAGTCGAGGAGGAGGGGTATTTCATGGCTACACCTTC. Amino acids: CASSRGGGVFHGYTF.

CDR3 in amino acids: CASSLLPSSTDTQYF. CDR3 DNA: TGTGCCAGCAGCTTATTACCTTCCAGCACAGATACGCAGTATTTT. J is TRBJ2-3 and V is TRBV7-6; D gene unclear. Per germline, CDR1 SGHVS and CDR2 FNYEAQ. The V gene lost 2 bases and the J gene lost 0 bases, with 9 bases spanning the gap. This CDR3 has 15 amino acids.

V usage is TRBV20-1 and J usage is TRBJ2-1, with 9 bases matching TRBD2. Trimming at V came to 6 bases and at J to 7 bases, leaving 4 bases not matched to a gene. The germline V gene encodes CDR1 DFQATT and CDR2 SNEGSKA (reference sequence). The CDR3 consists of 12 residues. CDR3 sequence reads: CSAIAGVNEQFF. In DNA form, the CDR3 reads TGCAGTGCAATAGCGGGAGTTAATGAGCAGTTCTTC.

The V call is TRBV4-1, the J call TRBJ2-1; 14 positions match TRBD2. The CDR3 is made up of 17 amino acids. Trimming took 5 bases from V and 7 from J; bases not matched to a gene: 10. Per the germline V gene, CDR1 is MGHRA and CDR2 is YSYEKL. The CDR3 DNA is TGCGCCAGCAGCTTCTCCGGGACTAGCGGGAGTGGTAATGAGCAGTTCTTC. It codes for CASSFSGTSGSGNEQFF.

V is TRBV12-3 or TRBV12-4 and J is TRBJ1-3, with D unclear. CDR3 length equals 17 residues. The V end was cut by 3 bases, the J end by 0 bases, with 15 bases between. The CDR3 loop reads CASSFPLGNSSGNTIYF. The CDR3 DNA reads as TGTGCCAGCAGTTTTCCCCTGGGGAATTCCTCTGGAAACACCATATATTTT.

The chain employs TRBV3-1 and TRBJ1-6; D is unclear. Germline V gene lookup returns CDR1 LGHDT and CDR2 YNNKEL (reference sequence). V gave up 2 bases and J gave up 8 bases, with 22 bases separating them. The CDR3 is made up of 18 amino acids. The CDR3 DNA reads as TGTGCCAGCAGCCAACGCAGATGGCGTCCCAGTATGGATTCACCCCTCCACTTT. Its protein is CASSQRRWRPSMDSPLHF.

DNA for the CDR3: TGTGCCAGCAGCACCAGGGCACCGGGTACGCAGTATTTT. It translates to CASSTRAPGTQYF. This chain links TRBV7-2 with TRBJ2-3, with D tentatively TRBD1 (5 bases). The V end was cut by 5 bases, the J end by 8 bases, with 14 bases between. Germline values: CDR1 SGHTA, CDR2 FQGNSA. This CDR3 is 13 amino acids long. Together with reference TRBV7-2 and TRBJ2-3, the CDR3 gives the full variable domain: GAGVSQSPSNKVTEKGKDVELRCDPISGHTALYWYRQSLGQGLEFLIYFQGNSAPDKSGLPSDRFSAERTGGSVSTLTIQRTQQEDSAVYLCASSTRAPGTQYFGPGTRLTVL.

The genes are TRBV30 and TRBJ2-1; 11 bases match TRBD2. Germline CDR1 GTSNPN, CDR2 SVGIG (reference sequence). The CDR3 length is 16 residues. V was clipped by 4 bases and J by 3 bases; unmatched bases: 8. For the CDR3, the DNA is TGTGCCTGGAAACTGAGGCTAGCGGGAGGCTACAATGAGCAGTTCTTC. Residues: CAWKLRLAGGYNEQFF.

The CDR3 DNA follows: TGTGCCAGCAGTTTAATGATCCGGGGGTCAACCTACGAGCAGTACTTC. Protein sequence: CASSLMIRGSTYEQYF. This chain connects TRBV12-3 or TRBV12-4 to TRBJ2-7; TRBD2 might be the D (6 bases). The CDR3 is made up of 16 amino acids. Trimming took off 2 bases at V and 2 bases at J, with 16 bases between the two ends.

This clonotype was seen only a few times. The chain couples TRBV7-2 to TRBJ2-7, with a tentative D call TRBD1 (5 bases). CDR3 size: 16 residues. Trimming shortened V by 1 base and J by 1 base, and 14 bases separated the two germline ends. CDR1 and CDR2 (germline): SGHTA, FQGNSA. The DNA for the CDR3 is TGTGCCAGCAGCTTAGGGTACAGGTCTGCATCCTACGAGCAGTACTTC. Translation: CASSLGYRSASYEQYF.

This clonotype was detected a few times. The gene calls are TRBV5-1 and TRBJ2-2, with TRBD2 matching over 7 bases. Germline CDR1 reads SGHRS; CDR2 reads YFSETQ. The CDR3 totals 16 residues. The trim removed 1 base at V and 4 bases at J, leaving 7 bases unmatched. Written as DNA, the CDR3 is TGCGCCAGCAGCTTGAGTGTAGCGGGCCTCACCGGGGAGCTGTTTTTT. It encodes CASSLSVAGLTGELFF.

The chain is built from TRBV20-1 and TRBJ2-3, with D tentatively TRBD1 (5 bases). CDR1 DFQATT and CDR2 SNEGSKA come from the germline V gene (reference sequence). V dropped 5 bases and J dropped 2 bases, with 11 bases sitting between them. The CDR3 sequence is 13 residues long. The CDR3 is CSAFLTDTDTQYF. The CDR3 DNA sequence: TGCAGTGCTTTCCTGACAGACACAGATACGCAGTATTTT.

The chain links TRBV3-1 to TRBJ2-7; perhaps TRBD1 as D (6 bases). The CDR3 is 16 residues long. The ends were cut back, 3 bases at V and 5 bases at J, with 20 bases in the middle. CDR1 and CDR2 from the germline V gene are LGHDT and YNNKEL (reference sequence). The CDR3 protein is CASSHKTGTRSNEQYF. Here the CDR3 DNA reads TGTGCCAGCAGCCATAAAACCGGGACAAGGAGCAACGAGCAGTACTTC.

J is TRBJ2-5 and V is TRBV28; 12 bases are a match to TRBD2. This CDR3 is built from 15 residues. Germline loops: CDR1 MDHEN, CDR2 SYDVKM. V shed 4 bases and J 2 bases; nucleotides not matched to a gene: 2. CDR3 sequence (DNA): TGTGCCAGCAGTTCACTAGCGGGAGGACAAGAGACCCAGTACTTC. Translation gives CASSSLAGGQETQYF.

There are a few counts of this clonotype. The chain combines TRBV5-1 with TRBJ2-5, with D unresolved. This CDR3 has 14 amino acids. Trimming removed 3 bases from V and 5 bases from J, with 14 bases in between. CDR1 is SGHRS, CDR2 YFSETQ, per germline. DNA of the CDR3: TGCGCCAGCAGCTCCCCCAAGGGCAGGGAGACCCAGTACTTC. Encoded protein: CASSSPKGRETQYF. Full variable domain (outside the CDR3, taken from reference TRBV5-1 and TRBJ2-5): KAGVTQTPRYLIKTRGQQVTLSCSPISGHRSVSWYQQTPGQGLQFLFEYFSETQRNKGNFPGRFSGRQFSNSRSEMNVSTLELGDSALYLCASSSPKGRETQYFGPGTRLLVL.

Only a few counts were recorded for this clonotype. This chain connects TRBV3-1 to TRBJ2-1; 9 nucleotides match TRBD2. Germline V CDR1 and CDR2: LGHDT, YNNKEL (reference sequence). The CDR3 length is 15 residues. V shed 4 bases and J 4 bases; nucleotides not matched to a gene: 5. The CDR3, as DNA: TGTGCCAGCAGCCTTCTAGCGGGGTATTACAATGAGCAGTTCTTC. As protein: CASSLLAGYYNEQFF.

Only a few counts were recorded for this clonotype. This chain links TRBV5-1 with TRBJ2-3; 7 nucleotides line up with TRBD2. J lost 1 base, V lost 2 bases, and 1 base had no gene match. The CDR3 is 14 residues long. Germline V gene lookup returns CDR1 SGHRS and CDR2 YFSETQ. The CDR3: CASSFTSGTDTQYF. The CDR3 DNA reads as TGCGCCAGCAGCTTTACTAGCGGCACAGATACGCAGTATTTT.

This clonotype has only a few counts. The V call is TRBV20-1, the J call TRBJ2-3; TRBD2 matches at 9 bases. Looked up from germline, CDR1 is DFQATT and CDR2 is SNEGSKA (reference sequence). The CDR3 consists of 16 residues. After removal of 1 base from V and 1 base from J, the junction contained 6 bases not matched to a gene. CDR3: CSARVRLAARTDTQYF. Written as DNA, the CDR3 is TGCAGTGCTAGAGTTCGACTAGCGGCCCGCACAGATACGCAGTATTTT.